This record covers a single TCR beta chain. Its antigen is not identified. The sample is drawn from a study of blood T cells in healthy people across ages. For the study at large: Per every two T cells, about one barcoded beta molecule was captured by template switching.

The CDR3 runs to 16 residues. CDR1 LNHNV and CDR2 YYDKDF come from the germline V gene (reference sequence). The ends lost 5 bases at V and 3 bases at J; junction bases unmatched: 10. Study-level points and caveats: Per million T cells, the diversity of TCR beta decreased roughly linearly as age advanced. In the absence of known donor CMV status, changes in expanded clonotypes were possibly confounded.

A second PCR of roughly 7 to 11 cycles used a sample-barcoded 5' primer and a J-beta primer mix. Each TCR beta cDNA got a 12-nucleotide random molecular identifier. One entry per CDR3 protein, called by TCRdb with MiXCR from the 5' RACE reads. Of just over 1 million distinct CDR3 sequences listed, 45% are singletons. The V and J genes are TRBV15 and TRBJ2-7; 10 bases are a match to TRBD2. The sample was blood. The sequence derives from a woman aged 55-75 years in good health. CDR3: CATSVRTSGPLYEQYF. The CDR3 nucleotides read TGTGCCACCAGCGTCCGGACTAGCGGCCCTCTCTACGAGCAGTACTTC.